The clone carrying this T cell receptor (beta chain) came up a few times. What it binds is unknown. The sample belongs to a study of post-analysis software for immune sequencing data. Study at large: Secondary progressive, relapsing-remitting and progressive-relapsing multiple sclerosis were among the included disease courses.

The study's findings and limits: Those samples that were prepared in the same batch co-clustered strongly by F measure. For normalized Chao1 diversity, multiple sclerosis patients scored significantly lower than controls did. Higher frequency in patients than in controls was seen for about five TRBV segments, with TRBV5-6, TRBV5-1 and TRBV20-1 among them.

The authors incorporated unique molecular identifiers into the TCR beta cDNA libraries. Researchers reported roughly 0.5 million cDNA molecules coming from about 0.98 to 11 million T cells. A single record per CDR3 protein comes from TCRdb applying MiXCR to the PCR reads. The sample has more than 350,000 distinct CDR3 sequences, more than 30% seen once. The CDR3 is 13 residues long. V dropped 4 bases and J dropped 6 bases, with 10 bases sitting between them. Per the germline V gene, CDR1 is KGHDR and CDR2 is SFDVKD. Source material: blood. This rearrangement joins TRBV24-1 to TRBJ2-3, with D perhaps given as TRBD1 or TRBD2 (6 bases each). The TCR sequence derives from a girl aged 2-10 years with multiple sclerosis. The CDR3 here is CATSESGGDTQYF. As DNA, the CDR3 is TGTGCCACCAGTGAGTCCGGGGGCGATACGCAGTATTTT.